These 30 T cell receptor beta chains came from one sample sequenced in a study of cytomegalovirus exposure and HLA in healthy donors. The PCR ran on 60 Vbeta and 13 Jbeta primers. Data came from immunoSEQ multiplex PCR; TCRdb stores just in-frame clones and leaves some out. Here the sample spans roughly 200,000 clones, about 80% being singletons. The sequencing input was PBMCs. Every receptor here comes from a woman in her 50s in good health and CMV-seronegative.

CDR3 residues: CASSPFEDSEAFF. In DNA form, the CDR3 reads TGTGCCAGCTCACCATTTGAAGACTCTGAAGCTTTCTTT. The J gene is TRBJ1-1, the V gene TRBV18; D uncertain. The CDR3 contains 13 residues. Germline assignment: CDR1 KGHSH and CDR2 LQKENI. The V end lost 2 bases, the J end lost 6 bases, and 10 bases lay between the germline ends.

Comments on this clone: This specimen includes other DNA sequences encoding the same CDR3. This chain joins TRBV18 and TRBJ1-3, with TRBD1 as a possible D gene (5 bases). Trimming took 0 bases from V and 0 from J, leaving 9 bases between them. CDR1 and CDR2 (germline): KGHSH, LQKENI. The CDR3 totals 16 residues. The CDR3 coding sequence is TGTGCCAGCTCACCACCGGGAAGGGGCTCTGGAAACACCATATATTTT. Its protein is CASSPPGRGSGNTIYF.

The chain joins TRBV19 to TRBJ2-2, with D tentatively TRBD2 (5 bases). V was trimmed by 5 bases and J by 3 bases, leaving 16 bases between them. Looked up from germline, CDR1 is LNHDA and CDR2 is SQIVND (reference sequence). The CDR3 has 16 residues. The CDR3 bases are TGTGCCAGTAGTCCCCCGGGATCCCGTCACACCGGGGAGCTGTTTTTT. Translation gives CASSPPGSRHTGELFF.

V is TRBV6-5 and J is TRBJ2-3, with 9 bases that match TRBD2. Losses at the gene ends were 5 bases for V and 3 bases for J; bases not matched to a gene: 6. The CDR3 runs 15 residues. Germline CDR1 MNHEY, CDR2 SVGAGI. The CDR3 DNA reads TGTGCCAGCAGTCTTTTTAGCGGGGGTACAGATACGCAGTATTTT. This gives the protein CASSLFSGGTDTQYF.

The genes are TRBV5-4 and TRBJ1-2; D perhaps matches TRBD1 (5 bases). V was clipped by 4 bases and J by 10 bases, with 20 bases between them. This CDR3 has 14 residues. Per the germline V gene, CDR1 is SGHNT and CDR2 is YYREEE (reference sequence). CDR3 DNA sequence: TGTGCCAGCAGCCCCCCCGAGGCAGGGAGGAACTACACCTTC. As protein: CASSPPEAGRNYTF.

The DNA of the CDR3 is TGTGCCAGCAGTTTATCGACAGGGCCTAATGAAAAACTGTTTTTT. Its protein product is CASSLSTGPNEKLFF. The chain uses TRBV27 and TRBJ1-4; TRBD1 aligns across 7 bases. CDR1 MNHEY and CDR2 SMNVEV come from the germline V gene (reference sequence). Trimming took 0 bases from V and 3 from J; bases not matched to a gene: 1. The CDR3 has 15 amino acids.

As DNA, the CDR3 is TGTGCCAGTAGCCTGGGACTTTATTACGAGCAGTACTTC. Its translation is CASSLGLYYEQYF. J is TRBJ2-7 and V is TRBV19; D possibly corresponds to TRBD2 (6 bases). CDR1 and CDR2 from the germline V gene are LNHDA and SQIVND (reference sequence). The CDR3 length is 13 residues. V was pared by 6 bases and J by 4 bases, with 13 bases between.

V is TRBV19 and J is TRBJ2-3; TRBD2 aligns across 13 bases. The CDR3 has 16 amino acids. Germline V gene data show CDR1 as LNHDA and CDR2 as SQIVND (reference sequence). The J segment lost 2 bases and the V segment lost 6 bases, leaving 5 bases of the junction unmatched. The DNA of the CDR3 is TGTGCCAGTAGGGAGACTAGCGGGGGGATCACAGATACGCAGTATTTT. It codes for CASRETSGGITDTQYF.

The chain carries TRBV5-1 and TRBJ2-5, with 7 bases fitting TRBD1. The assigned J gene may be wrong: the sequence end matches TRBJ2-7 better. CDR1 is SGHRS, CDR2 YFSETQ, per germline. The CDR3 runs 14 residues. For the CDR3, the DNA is TGCGCCAGCAGCAACGACAGGGCTGGCTACGAGCAGTACTTC. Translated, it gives CASSNDRAGYEQYF.

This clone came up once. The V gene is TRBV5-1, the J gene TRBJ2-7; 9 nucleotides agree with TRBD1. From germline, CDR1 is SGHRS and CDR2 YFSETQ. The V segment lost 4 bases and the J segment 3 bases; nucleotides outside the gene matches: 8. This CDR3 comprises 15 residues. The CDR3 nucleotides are TGCGCCAGCAGCCCCCGGGGACAGGGCGTCTACGAGCAGTACTTC. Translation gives CASSPRGQGVYEQYF.

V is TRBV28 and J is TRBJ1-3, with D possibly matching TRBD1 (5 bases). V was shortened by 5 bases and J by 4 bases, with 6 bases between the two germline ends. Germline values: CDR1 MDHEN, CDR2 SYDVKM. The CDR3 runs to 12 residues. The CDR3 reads CASSGGGNTIYF. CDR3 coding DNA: TGTGCCAGCAGTGGGGGGGGAAACACCATATATTTT. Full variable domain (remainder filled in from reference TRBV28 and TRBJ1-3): DVKVTQSSRYLVKRTGEKVFLECVQDMDHENMFWYRQDPGLGLRLIYFSYDVKMKEKGDIPEGYSVSREKKERFSLILESASTNQTSMYLCASSGGGNTIYFGEGSWLTVV.

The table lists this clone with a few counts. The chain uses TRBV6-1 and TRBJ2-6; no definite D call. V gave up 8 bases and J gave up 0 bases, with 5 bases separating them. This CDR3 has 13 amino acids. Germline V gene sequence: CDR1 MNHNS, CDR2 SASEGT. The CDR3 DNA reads TGTGCCAGCGGGCACTCTGGGGCCAACGTCCTGACTTTC. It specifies CASGHSGANVLTF.

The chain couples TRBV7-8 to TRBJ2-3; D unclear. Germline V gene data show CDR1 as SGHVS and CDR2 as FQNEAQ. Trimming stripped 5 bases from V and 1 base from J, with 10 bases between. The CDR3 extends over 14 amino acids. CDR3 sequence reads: CASSPIPGTDTQYF. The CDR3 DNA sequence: TGTGCCAGCAGCCCCATCCCAGGCACAGATACGCAGTATTTT.

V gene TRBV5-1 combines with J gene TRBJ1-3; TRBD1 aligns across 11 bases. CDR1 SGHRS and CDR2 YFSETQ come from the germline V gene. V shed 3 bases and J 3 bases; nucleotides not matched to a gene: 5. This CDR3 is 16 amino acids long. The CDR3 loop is CASSSGQGVIGNTIYF. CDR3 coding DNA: TGCGCCAGCAGCTCGGGACAGGGGGTGATTGGAAACACCATATATTTT.

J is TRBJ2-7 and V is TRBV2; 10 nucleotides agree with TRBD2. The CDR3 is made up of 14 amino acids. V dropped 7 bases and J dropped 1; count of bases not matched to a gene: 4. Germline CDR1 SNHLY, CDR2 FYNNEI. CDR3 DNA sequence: TGTGCCAGCAAAACTAGCGGGGAATCCTACGAGCAGTACTTC. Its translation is CASKTSGESYEQYF.

The CDR3 DNA reads TGTGCCAGCAGGGTACAGGGAGGCACAGATACGCAGTATTTT. Amino acids: CASRVQGGTDTQYF. This rearrangement joins TRBV28 to TRBJ2-3; possibly TRBD1 for D (6 bases). The CDR3 extends over 14 amino acids. Germline CDR1 MDHEN, CDR2 SYDVKM. V was cut by 6 bases and J by 1 base, with 11 bases left in between.

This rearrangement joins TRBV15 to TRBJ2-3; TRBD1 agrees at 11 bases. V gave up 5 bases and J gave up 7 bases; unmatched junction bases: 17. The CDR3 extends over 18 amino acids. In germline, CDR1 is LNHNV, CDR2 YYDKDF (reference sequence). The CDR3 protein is CATSGLNWGTGGRYTQYF. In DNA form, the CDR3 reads TGTGCCACCAGCGGGTTAAACTGGGGGACAGGGGGTAGATATACGCAGTATTTT. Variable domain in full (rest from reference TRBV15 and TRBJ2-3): DAMVIQNPRYQVTQFGKPVTLSCSQTLNHNVMYWYQQKSSQAPKLLFHYYDKDFNNEADTPDNFQSRRPNTSFCFLDIRSPGLGDTAMYLCATSGLNWGTGGRYTQYFGPGTRLTVL.

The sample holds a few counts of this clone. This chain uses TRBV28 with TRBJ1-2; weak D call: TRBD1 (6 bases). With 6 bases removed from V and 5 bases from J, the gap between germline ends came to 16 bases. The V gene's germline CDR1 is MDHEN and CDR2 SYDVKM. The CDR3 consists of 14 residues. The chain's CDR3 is CASSSQGWSYGYTF. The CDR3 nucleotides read TGTGCCAGCAGCTCACAGGGTTGGTCGTATGGCTACACCTTC.

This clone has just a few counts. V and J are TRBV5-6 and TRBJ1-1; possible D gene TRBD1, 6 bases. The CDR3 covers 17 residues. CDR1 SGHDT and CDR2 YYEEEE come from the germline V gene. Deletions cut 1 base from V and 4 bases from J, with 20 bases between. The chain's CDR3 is CASSLLDSASGSTEAFF. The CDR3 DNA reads TGTGCCAGCAGCTTGCTGGACAGTGCGAGTGGGAGCACTGAAGCTTTCTTT.

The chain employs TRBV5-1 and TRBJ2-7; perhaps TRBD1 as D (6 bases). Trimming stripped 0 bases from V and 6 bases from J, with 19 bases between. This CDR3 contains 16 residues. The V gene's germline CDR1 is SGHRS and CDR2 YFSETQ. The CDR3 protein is CASSLGAGAPPTEQYF. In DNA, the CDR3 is TGCGCCAGCAGCTTGGGTGCAGGGGCCCCCCCTACCGAGCAGTACTTC.

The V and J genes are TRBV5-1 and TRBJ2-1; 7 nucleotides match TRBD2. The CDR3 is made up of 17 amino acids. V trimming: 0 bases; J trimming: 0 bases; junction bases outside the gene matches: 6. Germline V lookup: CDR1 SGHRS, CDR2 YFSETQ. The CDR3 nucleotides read TGCGCCAGCAGCTTGGTCCCGCGGGGGTACTCCTACAATGAGCAGTTCTTC. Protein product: CASSLVPRGYSYNEQFF.

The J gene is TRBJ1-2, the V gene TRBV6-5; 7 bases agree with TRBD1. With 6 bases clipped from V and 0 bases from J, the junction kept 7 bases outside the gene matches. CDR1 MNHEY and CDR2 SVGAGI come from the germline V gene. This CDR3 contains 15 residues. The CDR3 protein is CASRDRVLANYGYTF. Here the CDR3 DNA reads TGTGCCAGCAGAGACAGGGTCCTTGCTAACTATGGCTACACCTTC.

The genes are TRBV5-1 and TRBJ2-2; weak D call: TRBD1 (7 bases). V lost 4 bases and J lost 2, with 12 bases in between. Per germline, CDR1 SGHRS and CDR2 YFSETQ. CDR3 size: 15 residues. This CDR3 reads CASSAGQPNTGELFF. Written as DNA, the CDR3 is TGCGCCAGCAGCGCGGGACAGCCTAACACCGGGGAGCTGTTTTTT.

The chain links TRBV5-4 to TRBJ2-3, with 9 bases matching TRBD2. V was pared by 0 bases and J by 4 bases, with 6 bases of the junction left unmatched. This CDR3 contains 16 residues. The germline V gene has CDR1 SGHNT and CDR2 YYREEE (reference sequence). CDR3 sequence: CASSLESGGGADTQYF. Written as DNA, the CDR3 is TGTGCCAGCAGCTTGGAGTCGGGCGGGGGGGCAGATACGCAGTATTTT.

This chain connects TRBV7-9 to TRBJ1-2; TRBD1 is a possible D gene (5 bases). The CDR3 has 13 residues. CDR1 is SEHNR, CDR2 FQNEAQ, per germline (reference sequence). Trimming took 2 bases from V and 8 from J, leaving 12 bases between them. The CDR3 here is CASSLQGLDGYTF. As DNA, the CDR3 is TGTGCCAGCAGCTTACAGGGCCTAGACGGCTACACCTTC.

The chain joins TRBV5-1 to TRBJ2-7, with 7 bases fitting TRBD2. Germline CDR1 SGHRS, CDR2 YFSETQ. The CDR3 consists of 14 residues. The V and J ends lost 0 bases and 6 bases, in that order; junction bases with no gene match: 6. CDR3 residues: CASSLGGGGGEQYF. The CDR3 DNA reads TGCGCCAGCAGCTTGGGCGGGGGAGGTGGCGAGCAGTACTTC.

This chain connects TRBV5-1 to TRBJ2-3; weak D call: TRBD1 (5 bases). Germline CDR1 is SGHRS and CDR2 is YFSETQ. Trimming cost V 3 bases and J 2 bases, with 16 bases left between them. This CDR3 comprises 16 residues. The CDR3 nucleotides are TGCGCCAGCAGCTCCCCCGCAGGGCTACTCACAGATACGCAGTATTTT. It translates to CASSSPAGLLTDTQYF.

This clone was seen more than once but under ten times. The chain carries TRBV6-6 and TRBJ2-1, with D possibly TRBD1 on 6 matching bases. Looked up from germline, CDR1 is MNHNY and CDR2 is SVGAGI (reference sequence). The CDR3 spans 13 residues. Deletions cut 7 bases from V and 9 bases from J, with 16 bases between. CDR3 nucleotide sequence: TGTGCCAGCACCTCGCCAGGGGCGGTTGAGCAGTTCTTC. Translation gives CASTSPGAVEQFF.

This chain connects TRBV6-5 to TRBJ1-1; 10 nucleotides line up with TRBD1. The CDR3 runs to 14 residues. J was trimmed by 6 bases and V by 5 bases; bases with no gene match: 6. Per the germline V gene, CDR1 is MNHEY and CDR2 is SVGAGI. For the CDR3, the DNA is TGTGCCAGCAGTAAGGGACAGGGGAGGGCTGAAGCTTTCTTT. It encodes CASSKGQGRAEAFF.

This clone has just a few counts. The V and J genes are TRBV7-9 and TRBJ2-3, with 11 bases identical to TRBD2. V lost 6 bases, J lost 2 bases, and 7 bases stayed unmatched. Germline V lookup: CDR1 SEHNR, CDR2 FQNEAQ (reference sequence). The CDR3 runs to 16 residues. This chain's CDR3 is CASSLVAGGNTDTQYF. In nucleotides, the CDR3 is TGTGCCAGCAGTCTAGTAGCGGGGGGGAACACAGATACGCAGTATTTT.